This TCR beta chain is drawn from a study of blood T cell repertoires in COVID-19. Study information: Nucleic acid was either cDNA or gDNA, and it came from T cells, B-cell-depleted T cells, or PBMCs.

In its sample, this clone was seen once. Germline CDR1 and CDR2: MNHNY and SVGAGI (reference sequence). The V and J ends lost 2 bases and 3 bases respectively, with 7 bases between them. The CDR3 runs to 13 residues. This table comes from immunoSEQ multiplex PCR, and its TCRdb copy is limited to in-frame clones, with some not included. The data contain roughly 250,000 clones, approximately 85% of them singletons. Sequences were obtained from peripheral blood. V gene TRBV6-6 combines with J gene TRBJ1-1; D unresolved. The TCR originated in a human donor with COVID-19, enrolled during active disease. The donor label of this sample is uncertain. The CDR3 DNA is TGTGCCAGCAGTTACCTGGAGGACACTGAAGCTTTCTTT. It specifies CASSYLEDTEAFF.